These 15 T cell receptor beta chains came from one sample sequenced in a study of identifying expanded T cells in peripheral blood. Sequencing used immunoSEQ multiplex PCR; TCRdb keeps in-frame clones, though not all of them. The table records about 100,000 clones, around nine tenths of them present only once. The specimen was blood. The source is a person aged 18-70 years in good health.

This sequence joins TRBV4-1 and TRBJ2-3, with D tentatively TRBD2 (5 bases). This CDR3 contains 18 residues. Germline loops: CDR1 MGHRA, CDR2 YSYEKL. V shed 1 base and J shed 1 base, with 18 bases lying between them. The CDR3 DNA reads TGCGCCAGCAGCCAAGGAATACCCCAGCTCGGGGGCACAGATACGCAGTATTTT. Its translation: CASSQGIPQLGGTDTQYF.

This sequence joins TRBV6-1 and TRBJ1-6, with D hard to call. Trimming cost V 4 bases and J 7 bases, with 8 bases left between them. The CDR3 has 13 amino acids. Germline assignment: CDR1 MNHNS and CDR2 SASEGT. This chain's CDR3 is CASSVQTNSPLHF. The CDR3 nucleotides read TGTGCCAGCAGTGTACAGACCAATTCACCCCTCCACTTT.

This clone has only one observation. The chain employs TRBV30 and TRBJ2-5, with 8 nucleotides matching TRBD2. The CDR3 extends over 11 amino acids. Per the germline V gene, CDR1 is GTSNPN and CDR2 is SVGIG (reference sequence). J was trimmed by 13 bases and V by 2 bases; bases with no gene match: 6. In nucleotides, the CDR3 is TGTGCCTGGAGTCGTGGGACTAGGGCGTACTTC. Translating gives CAWSRGTRAYF.

This sequence joins TRBV5-8 and TRBJ2-3; 7 nucleotides line up with TRBD1. Trimming at V came to 6 bases and at J to 5 bases, leaving 21 bases not matched to a gene. From germline, CDR1 is SGHTS and CDR2 YDEGEE. The CDR3 loop spans 18 amino acids. The CDR3, as DNA: TGTGCCAGCACCTCCGGAAACATCAGAAGGACAGGTCTAGATACGCAGTATTTT. It specifies CASTSGNIRRTGLDTQYF.

The chain combines TRBV5-5 with TRBJ2-6; D is possibly TRBD1 (6 bases). The CDR3 has 16 amino acids. With 4 bases removed from V and 0 bases from J, the gap between germline ends came to 11 bases. CDR1 is SGHKS and CDR2 is YYEKEE in the germline V gene (reference sequence). The CDR3: CASSLQGDSGANVLTF. The CDR3 coding sequence is TGTGCCAGCAGCCTACAGGGTGACTCTGGGGCCAACGTCCTGACTTTC.

The genes are TRBV12-2 and TRBJ1-6; TRBD1 is the table's D call, not checked against the DNA. TRBV12-2 is a pseudogene. The CDR3 consists of 16 residues. The chain's CDR3 is CAIRGRTGDQGSPLHF. CDR3 sequence (DNA): TGTGCAATACGAGGGCGGACAGGGGATCAGGGTTCACCCCTCCACTTT.

V is TRBV5-5 and J is TRBJ2-2; D ambiguous. The CDR3 has 18 residues. Trimming took 2 bases from V and 1 from J, leaving 18 bases between them. The germline gives CDR1 SGHKS, CDR2 YYEKEE (reference sequence). The CDR3 sequence is CASSLVLPQVLNTGELFF. CDR3 nucleotide sequence: TGTGCCAGCAGCTTAGTTTTGCCGCAGGTCTTGAACACCGGGGAGCTGTTTTTT.

This chain connects TRBV7-7 to TRBJ2-3, with a weak D call TRBD2 (5 bases). The germline CDR1 and CDR2 sequences are SSHAT and FNYEAQ (reference sequence). The CDR3 extends over 15 amino acids. The V gene lost 1 base and the J gene lost 1 base, with 9 bases spanning the gap. In DNA, the CDR3 is TGTGCCAGCAGCTTAGGAGGGTTCGGCACAGATACGCAGTATTTT. It is translated as CASSLGGFGTDTQYF.

This chain joins TRBV5-4 and TRBJ2-6; D ambiguous. Trimming pared 3 bases from V and 2 bases from J, leaving 12 bases between. The germline CDR1 and CDR2 sequences are SGHNT and YYREEE (reference sequence). CDR3 length: 16 amino acids. The CDR3 nucleotides read TGTGCCAGCAGCTATGTCACCTCCCCTGGGGCCAACGTCCTGACTTTC. Protein product: CASSYVTSPGANVLTF.

This chain joins TRBV20-1 and TRBJ1-1; D unclear. Trimming took off 5 bases at V and 5 bases at J, with 9 bases between the two ends. Per germline, CDR1 DFQATT and CDR2 SNEGSKA (reference sequence). The CDR3 runs 11 residues. The CDR3 sequence is CSAPGTTEAFF. The CDR3 DNA reads TGCAGTGCTCCCGGTACGACTGAAGCTTTCTTT.

This sequence joins TRBV6-5 and TRBJ1-2; the match to TRBD1 covers 9 bases. Germline V gene data show CDR1 as MNHEY and CDR2 as SVGAGI. The CDR3 length is 15 residues. J was trimmed by 1 base and V by 6 bases; bases with no gene match: 6. Written as DNA, the CDR3 is TGTGCCAGCAGAGTCGACAGGGGGAATAACTATGGCTACACCTTC. As protein: CASRVDRGNNYGYTF.

The chain employs TRBV7-8 and TRBJ2-5; tentatively, D is TRBD2 (5 bases). The CDR3 is 17 amino acids. Looked up from germline, CDR1 is SGHVS and CDR2 is FQNEAQ. The V end was cut by 1 base, the J end by 6 bases, with 21 bases between. The DNA of the CDR3 is TGTGCCAGCAGCTTAGTAGTCCGGGGAAATTGGATGAAGACCCAGTACTTC. Its protein product is CASSLVVRGNWMKTQYF.

This chain uses TRBV2 with TRBJ2-3; D could derive from TRBD1 or TRBD2 (5 bases each). The V gene's germline CDR1 is SNHLY and CDR2 FYNNEI. This CDR3 is built from 15 residues. The V gene lost 0 bases and the J gene lost 4 bases, with 11 bases spanning the gap. CDR3 coding DNA: TGTGCCAGCAGTGAAGCGGGGGTAGGGGCAGATACGCAGTATTTT. This codes for CASSEAGVGADTQYF. The full variable domain, rest sourced from reference TRBV2 and TRBJ2-3, is EPEVTQTPSHQVTQMGQEVILRCVPISNHLYFYWYRQILGQKVEFLVSFYNNEISEKSEIFDDQFSVERPDGSNFTLKIRSTKLEDSAMYFCASSEAGVGADTQYFGPGTRLTVL.

The V and J genes are TRBV6-1 and TRBJ1-1; weak D call: TRBD1 (5 bases). V lost 4 bases and J 5 bases, leaving 23 bases between the germline ends. Germline CDR1 is MNHNS and CDR2 is SASEGT. The length of the CDR3 is 17 residues. The CDR3 DNA sequence: TGTGCCAGCAGTGCCGCCTTTTTTACGGGACTGCCGACTGAAGCTTTCTTT. This codes for CASSAAFFTGLPTEAFF.

The chain uses TRBV7-9 and TRBJ2-1; D uncertain. CDR1 is SEHNR, CDR2 FQNEAQ, per germline (reference sequence). This CDR3 has 13 residues. The V and J ends lost 6 bases and 3 bases respectively, with 9 bases between them. CDR3 sequence reads: CASSPFNYNEQFF. CDR3 nucleotides: TGTGCCAGCAGTCCCTTTAACTACAATGAGCAGTTCTTC.